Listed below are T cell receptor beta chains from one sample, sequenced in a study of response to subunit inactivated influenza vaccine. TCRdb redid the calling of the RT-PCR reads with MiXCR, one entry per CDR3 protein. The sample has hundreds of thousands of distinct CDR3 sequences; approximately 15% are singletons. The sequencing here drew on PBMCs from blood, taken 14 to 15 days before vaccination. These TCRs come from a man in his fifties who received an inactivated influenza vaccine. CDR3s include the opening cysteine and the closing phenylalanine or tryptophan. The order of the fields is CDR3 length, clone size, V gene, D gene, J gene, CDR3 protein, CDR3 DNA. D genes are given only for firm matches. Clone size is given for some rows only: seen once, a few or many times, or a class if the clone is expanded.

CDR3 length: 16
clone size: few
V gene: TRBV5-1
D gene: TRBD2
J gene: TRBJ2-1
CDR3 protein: CASAGLAGGSYNEQFF
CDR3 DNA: TGCGCCAGCGCCGGACTAGCGGGAGGCTCCTACAATGAGCAGTTCTTC

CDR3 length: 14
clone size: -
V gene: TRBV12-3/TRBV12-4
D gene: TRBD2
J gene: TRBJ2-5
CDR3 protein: CASSLLAGGKTQYF
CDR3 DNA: TGTGCCAGCAGTTTACTTGCGGGAGGGAAGACCCAGTACTTC

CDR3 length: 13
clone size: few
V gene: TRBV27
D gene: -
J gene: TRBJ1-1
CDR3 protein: CASSLSGSGASFF
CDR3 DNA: TGTGCCAGCAGTTTATCGGGTAGTGGAGCGAGTTTCTTT

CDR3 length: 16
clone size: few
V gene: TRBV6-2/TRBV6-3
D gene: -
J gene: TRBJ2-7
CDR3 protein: CASSYSRQELSYEQYF
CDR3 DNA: TGTGCCAGCAGTTACTCGCGGCAGGAACTCTCCTACGAGCAGTACTTC

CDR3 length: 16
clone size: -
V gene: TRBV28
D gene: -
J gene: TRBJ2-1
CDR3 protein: CASSSYPRGLRNEQFF
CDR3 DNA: TGTGCCAGCAGTTCCTACCCTAGGGGCCTCAGAAATGAGCAGTTCTTC

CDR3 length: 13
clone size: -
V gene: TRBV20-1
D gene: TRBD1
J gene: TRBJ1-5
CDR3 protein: CSAGDRGYQPQHF
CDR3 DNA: TGCAGTGCCGGCGACAGGGGCTACCAGCCCCAGCATTTT

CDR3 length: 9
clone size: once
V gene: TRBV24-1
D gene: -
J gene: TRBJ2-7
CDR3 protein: CATDGEQYF
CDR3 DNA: TGTGCCACCGACGGCGAGCAGTACTTC

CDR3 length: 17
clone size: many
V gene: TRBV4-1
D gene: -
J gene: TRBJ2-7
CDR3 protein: CASMPYLSGTVSYEQYF
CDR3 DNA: TGCGCCAGCATGCCGTATCTGTCCGGGACGGTCTCCTACGAGCAGTACTTC

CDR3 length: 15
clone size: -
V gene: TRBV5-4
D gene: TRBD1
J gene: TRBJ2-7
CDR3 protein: CASSLDRGPKYEQYF
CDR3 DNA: TGTGCCAGCAGCTTGGATAGGGGGCCAAAGTACGAGCAGTACTTC

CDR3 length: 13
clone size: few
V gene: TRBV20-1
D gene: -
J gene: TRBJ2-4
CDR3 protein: CSASEVAKNIQYF
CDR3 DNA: TGCAGTGCTAGTGAGGTGGCCAAAAACATTCAGTACTTC

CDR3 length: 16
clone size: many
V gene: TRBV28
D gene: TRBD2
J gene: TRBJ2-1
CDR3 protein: CASSGRLAGTYNEQFF
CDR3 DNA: TGTGCCAGCAGTGGTCGACTAGCGGGAACCTACAATGAGCAGTTCTTC

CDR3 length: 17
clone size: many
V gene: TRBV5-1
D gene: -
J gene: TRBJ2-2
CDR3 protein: CASSLVWAEANTGELFF
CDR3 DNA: TGCGCCAGCAGCTTGGTTTGGGCAGAGGCGAACACCGGGGAGCTGTTTTTT

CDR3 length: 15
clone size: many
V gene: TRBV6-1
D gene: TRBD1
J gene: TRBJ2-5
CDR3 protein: CASSRSGTEQETQYF
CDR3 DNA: TGTGCCAGCAGTCGTTCCGGGACAGAACAAGAGACCCAGTACTTC

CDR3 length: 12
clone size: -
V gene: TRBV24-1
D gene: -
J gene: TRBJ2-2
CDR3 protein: CATGSLGGELFF
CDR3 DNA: TGTGCCACCGGATCTCTGGGCGGGGAGCTGTTTTTT

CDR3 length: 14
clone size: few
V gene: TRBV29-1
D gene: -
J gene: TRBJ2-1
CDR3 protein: CSVEDHIGVDEQFF
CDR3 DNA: TGCAGCGTTGAAGATCATATAGGGGTGGATGAGCAGTTCTTC

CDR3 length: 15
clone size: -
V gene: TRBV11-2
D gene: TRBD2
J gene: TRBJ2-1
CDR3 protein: CASSFSGDSYNEQFF
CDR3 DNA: TGTGCCAGCAGCTTCAGCGGGGACTCCTACAATGAGCAGTTCTTC

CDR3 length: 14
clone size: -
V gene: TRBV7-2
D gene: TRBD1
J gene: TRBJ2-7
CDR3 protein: CASSSHRGLGEQYF
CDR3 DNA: TGTGCCAGCAGCTCGCACAGGGGGCTAGGGGAGCAGTACTTC

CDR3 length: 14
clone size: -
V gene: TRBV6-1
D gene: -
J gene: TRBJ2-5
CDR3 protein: CASSERGLRETQYF
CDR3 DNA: TGTGCCAGCAGCGAGAGGGGTCTACGGGAGACCCAGTACTTC

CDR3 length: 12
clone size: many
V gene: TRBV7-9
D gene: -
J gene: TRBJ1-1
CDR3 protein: CASSLGWTEAFF
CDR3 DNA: TGTGCCAGCAGCCTCGGGTGGACTGAAGCTTTCTTT

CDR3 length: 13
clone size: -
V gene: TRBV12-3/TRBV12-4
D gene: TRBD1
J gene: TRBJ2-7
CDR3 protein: CASSLDRAIEQYF
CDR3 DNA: TGTGCCAGCAGTTTGGACAGGGCAATCGAGCAGTACTTC

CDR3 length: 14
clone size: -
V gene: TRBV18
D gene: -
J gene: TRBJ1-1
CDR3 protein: CASSAQERNTEAFF
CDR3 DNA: TGTGCCAGCTCAGCCCAAGAGAGGAACACTGAAGCTTTCTTT

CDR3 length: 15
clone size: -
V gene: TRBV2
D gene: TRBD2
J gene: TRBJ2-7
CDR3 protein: CASISGAGGPYEQYF
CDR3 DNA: TGTGCCAGCATCTCGGGGGCGGGAGGGCCCTACGAGCAGTACTTC

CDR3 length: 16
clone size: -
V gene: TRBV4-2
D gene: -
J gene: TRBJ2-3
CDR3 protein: CASSQSAGARTDTQYF
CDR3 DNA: TGTGCCAGCAGCCAAAGTGCGGGGGCTCGAACAGATACGCAGTATTTT

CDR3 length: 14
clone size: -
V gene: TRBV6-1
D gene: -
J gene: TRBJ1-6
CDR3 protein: CASRAGTKNSPLHF
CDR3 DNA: TGTGCCAGCAGGGCCGGGACAAAGAATTCACCCCTCCACTTT

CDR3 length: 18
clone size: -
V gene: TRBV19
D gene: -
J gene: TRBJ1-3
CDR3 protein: CASSAPRDLKPSGNTIYF
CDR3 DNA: TGTGCCAGTAGTGCGCCTCGGGACCTTAAACCCTCTGGAAACACCATATATTTT